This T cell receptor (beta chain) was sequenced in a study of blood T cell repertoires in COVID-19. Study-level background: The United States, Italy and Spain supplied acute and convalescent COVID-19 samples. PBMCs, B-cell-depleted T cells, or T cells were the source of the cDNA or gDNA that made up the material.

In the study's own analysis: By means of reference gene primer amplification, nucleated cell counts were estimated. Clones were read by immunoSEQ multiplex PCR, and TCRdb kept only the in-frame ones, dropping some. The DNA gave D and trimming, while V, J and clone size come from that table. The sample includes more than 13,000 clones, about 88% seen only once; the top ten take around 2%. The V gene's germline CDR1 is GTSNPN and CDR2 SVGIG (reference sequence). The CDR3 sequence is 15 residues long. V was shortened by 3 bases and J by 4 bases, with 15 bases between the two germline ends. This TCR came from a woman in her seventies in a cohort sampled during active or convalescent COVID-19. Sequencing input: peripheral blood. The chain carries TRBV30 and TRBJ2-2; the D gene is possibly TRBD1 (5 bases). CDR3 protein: CAWREGAGSTGELFF. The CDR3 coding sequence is TGTGCCTGGAGGGAAGGGGCAGGCAGCACCGGGGAGCTGTTTTTT.